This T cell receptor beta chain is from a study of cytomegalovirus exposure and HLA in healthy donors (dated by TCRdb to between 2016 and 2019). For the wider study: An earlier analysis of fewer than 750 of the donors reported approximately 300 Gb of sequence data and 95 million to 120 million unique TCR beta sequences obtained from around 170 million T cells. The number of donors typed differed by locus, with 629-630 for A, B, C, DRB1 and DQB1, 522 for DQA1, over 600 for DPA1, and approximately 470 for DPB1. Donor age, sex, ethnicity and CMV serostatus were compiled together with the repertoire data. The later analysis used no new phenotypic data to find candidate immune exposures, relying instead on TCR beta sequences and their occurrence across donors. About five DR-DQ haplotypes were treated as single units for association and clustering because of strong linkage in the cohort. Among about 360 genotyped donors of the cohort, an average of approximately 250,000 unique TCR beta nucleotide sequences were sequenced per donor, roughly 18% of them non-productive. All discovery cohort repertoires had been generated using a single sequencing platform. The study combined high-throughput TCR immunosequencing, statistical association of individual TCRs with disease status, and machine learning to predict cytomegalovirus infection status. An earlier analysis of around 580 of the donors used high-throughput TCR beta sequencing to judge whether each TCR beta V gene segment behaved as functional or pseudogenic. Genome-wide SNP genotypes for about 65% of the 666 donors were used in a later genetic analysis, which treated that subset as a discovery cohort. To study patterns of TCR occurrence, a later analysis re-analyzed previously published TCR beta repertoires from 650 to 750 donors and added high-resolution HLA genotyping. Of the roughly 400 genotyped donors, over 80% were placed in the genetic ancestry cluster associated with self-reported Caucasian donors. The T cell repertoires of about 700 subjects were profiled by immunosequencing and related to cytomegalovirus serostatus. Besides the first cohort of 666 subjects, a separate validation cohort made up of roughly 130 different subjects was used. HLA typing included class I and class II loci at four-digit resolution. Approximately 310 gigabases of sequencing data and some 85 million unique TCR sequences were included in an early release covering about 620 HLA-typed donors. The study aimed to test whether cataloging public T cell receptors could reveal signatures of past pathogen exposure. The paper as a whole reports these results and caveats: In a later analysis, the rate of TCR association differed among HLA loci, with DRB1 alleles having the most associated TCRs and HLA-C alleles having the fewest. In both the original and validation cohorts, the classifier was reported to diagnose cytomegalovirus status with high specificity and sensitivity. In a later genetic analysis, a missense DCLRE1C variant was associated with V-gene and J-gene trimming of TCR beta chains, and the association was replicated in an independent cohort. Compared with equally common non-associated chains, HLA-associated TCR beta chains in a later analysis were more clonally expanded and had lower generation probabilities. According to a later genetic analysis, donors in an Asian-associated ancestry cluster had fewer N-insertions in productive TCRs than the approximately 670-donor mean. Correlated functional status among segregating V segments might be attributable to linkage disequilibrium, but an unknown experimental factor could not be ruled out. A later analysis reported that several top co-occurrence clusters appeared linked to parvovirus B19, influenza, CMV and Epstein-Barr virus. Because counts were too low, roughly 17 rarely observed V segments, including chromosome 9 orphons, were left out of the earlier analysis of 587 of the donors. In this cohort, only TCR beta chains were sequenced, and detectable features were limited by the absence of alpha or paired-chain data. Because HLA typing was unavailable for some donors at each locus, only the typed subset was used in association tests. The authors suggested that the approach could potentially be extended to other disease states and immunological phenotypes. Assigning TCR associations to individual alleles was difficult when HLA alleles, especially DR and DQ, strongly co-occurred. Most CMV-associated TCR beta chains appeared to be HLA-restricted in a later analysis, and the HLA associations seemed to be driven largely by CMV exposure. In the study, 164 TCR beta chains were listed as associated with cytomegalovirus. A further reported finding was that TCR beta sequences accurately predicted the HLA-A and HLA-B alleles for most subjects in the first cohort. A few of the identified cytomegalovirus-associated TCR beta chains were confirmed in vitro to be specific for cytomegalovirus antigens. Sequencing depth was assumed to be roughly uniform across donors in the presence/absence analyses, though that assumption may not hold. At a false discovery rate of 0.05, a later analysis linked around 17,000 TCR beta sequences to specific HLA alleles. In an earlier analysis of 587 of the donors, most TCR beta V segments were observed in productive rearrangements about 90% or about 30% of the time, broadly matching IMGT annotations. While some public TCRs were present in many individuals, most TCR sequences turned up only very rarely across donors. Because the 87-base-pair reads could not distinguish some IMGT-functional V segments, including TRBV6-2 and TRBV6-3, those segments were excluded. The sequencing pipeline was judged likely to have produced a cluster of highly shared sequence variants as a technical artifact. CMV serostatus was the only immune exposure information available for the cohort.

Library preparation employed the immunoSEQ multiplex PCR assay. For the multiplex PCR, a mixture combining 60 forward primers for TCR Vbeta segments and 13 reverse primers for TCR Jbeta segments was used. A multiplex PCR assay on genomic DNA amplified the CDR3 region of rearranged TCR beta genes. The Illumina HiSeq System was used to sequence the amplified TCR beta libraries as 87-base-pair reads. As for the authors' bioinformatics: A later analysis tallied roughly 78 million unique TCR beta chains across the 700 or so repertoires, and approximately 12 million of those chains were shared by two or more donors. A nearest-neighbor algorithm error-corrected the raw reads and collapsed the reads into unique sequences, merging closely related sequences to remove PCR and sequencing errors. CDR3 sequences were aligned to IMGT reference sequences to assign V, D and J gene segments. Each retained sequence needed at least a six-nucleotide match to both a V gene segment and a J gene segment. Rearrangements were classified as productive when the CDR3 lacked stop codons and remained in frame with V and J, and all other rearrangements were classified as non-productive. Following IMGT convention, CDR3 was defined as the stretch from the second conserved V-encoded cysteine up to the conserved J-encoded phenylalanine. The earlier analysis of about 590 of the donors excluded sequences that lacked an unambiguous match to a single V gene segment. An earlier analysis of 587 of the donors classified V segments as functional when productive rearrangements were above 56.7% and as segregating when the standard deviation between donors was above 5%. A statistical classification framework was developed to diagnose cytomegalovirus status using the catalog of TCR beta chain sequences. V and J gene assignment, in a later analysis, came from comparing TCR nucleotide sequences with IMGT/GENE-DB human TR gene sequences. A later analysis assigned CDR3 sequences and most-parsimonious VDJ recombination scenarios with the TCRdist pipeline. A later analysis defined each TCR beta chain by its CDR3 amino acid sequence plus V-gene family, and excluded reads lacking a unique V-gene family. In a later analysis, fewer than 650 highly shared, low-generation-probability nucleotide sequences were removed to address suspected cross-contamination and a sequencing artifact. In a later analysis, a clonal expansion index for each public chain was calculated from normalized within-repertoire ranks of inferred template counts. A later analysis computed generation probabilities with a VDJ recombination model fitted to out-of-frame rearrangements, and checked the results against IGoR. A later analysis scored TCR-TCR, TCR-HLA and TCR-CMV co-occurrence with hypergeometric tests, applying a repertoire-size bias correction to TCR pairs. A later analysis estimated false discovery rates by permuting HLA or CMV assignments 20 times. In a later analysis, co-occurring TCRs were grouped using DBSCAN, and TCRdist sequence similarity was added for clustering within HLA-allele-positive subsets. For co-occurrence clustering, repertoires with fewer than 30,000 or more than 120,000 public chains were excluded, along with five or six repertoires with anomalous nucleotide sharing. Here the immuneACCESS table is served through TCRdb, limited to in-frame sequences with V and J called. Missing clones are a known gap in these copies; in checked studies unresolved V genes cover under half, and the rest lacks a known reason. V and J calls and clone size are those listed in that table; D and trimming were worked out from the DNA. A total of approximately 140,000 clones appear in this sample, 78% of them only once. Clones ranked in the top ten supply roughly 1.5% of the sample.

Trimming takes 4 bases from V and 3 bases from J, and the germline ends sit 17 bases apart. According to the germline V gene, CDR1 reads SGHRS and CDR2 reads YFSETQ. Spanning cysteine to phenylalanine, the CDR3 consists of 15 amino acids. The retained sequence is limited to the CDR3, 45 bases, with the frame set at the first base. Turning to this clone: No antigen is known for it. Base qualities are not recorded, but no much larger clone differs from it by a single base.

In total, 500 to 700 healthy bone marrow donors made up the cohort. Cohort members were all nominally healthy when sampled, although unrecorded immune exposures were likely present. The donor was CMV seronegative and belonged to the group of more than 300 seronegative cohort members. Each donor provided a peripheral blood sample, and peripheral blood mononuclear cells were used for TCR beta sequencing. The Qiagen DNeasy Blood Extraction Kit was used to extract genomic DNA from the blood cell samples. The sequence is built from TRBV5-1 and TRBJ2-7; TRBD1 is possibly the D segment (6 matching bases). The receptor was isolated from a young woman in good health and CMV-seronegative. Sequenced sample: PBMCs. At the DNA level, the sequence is TGCGCCAGCAGCACCCTACAGGGAAGGCTCTACGAGCAGTACTTC. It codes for CASSTLQGRLYEQYF. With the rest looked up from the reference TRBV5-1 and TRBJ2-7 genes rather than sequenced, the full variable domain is KAGVTQTPRYLIKTRGQQVTLSCSPISGHRSVSWYQQTPGQGLQFLFEYFSETQRNKGNFPGRFSGRQFSNSRSEMNVSTLELGDSALYLCASSTLQGRLYEQYFGPGTRLTVT.